This T cell receptor (beta chain) was recovered during a study of CXCR3-negative and CXCR3-positive naive CD8 T cells. The overall study: The dataset comprises 110 million to 150 million TRB reads in total, with about 1.5 +/- 0.3 million reads per library. Study-level results: Fresh PBMCs were used in most assays, and CXCR3 expression partially decreased after cryopreservation.

With UMI labels, 5' RACE was used to prepare the TRB cDNA libraries. With the 5' RACE reads reprocessed, TCRdb shows one record per CDR3 protein and no DNA. The table for this sample gives about 43,000 distinct CDR3 sequences. The study sorted every CD8+ T cell subset in triplicate at 280,000 or so cells each. Notes on this clonotype: Its target is not known.

The length of the CDR3 is 13 residues. This sequence originates from a human donor in good health. Some clones in this sample may be carry-over from other donors' samples. The chain has TRBV12-3 or TRBV12-4 and TRBJ1-2; absent DNA, TCRdb's TRBD1 call cannot be checked. What was sequenced was memory CD8+ T cells from blood. The CDR3 sequence is CASSLDRFYGYTF.